Described below is a single T cell receptor (beta chain) sequence and its context. The antigen is unknown. This entry is derived from a study of Ad26.COV2.S vaccination and SARS-CoV-2 variants. Findings and limits, study-wide: Analytic work on TCR breadth and depth might have understated the full extent of total T cell responses. The breadth of spike-specific CD8+ and CD4+ T cell responses after vaccination was reportedly substantial.

The germline V gene has CDR1 SGHAT and CDR2 FQNNGV. CDR3 length: 14 residues. V was shortened by 2 bases and J by 4 bases, with 10 bases between the two germline ends. Sequencing used immunoSEQ multiplex PCR; TCRdb keeps in-frame clones, though not all of them. The data show around 250,000 clones, with around 88% seen just once and about 2.7% held by the top ten. Indicated treatment: about 20 received Ad26.COV2.S at low or high dose, single or two shots; roughly 5 received placebo; per-sample allocation not given. Sampling happened 63 days after the first vaccine or placebo injection. Ad26 vector vaccine expressed Wuhan-strain SARS-CoV-2 spike.

Sequencing used peripheral blood, obtained in a trial of Ad26.COV2.S vaccine versus placebo. The TCR comes from a person between 18 and 59 years old who received the Ad26.COV2.S COVID-19 vaccine or a placebo. This sequence joins TRBV11-2 and TRBJ2-3; D is uncertain. The DNA of the CDR3 is TGTGCCAGCAGCTTATGGACCGTGGCAGATACGCAGTATTTT. This encodes CASSLWTVADTQYF.